The T cell receptor (beta chain) described here comes from a study of T-cell reconstitution after alpha-beta-depleted transplantation in children. This clonotype was observed at least ten times. The antigen is undetermined. Library preparation (for TCRbeta) was performed with unique molecular identifiers. TCRdb analysed the PCR reads with MiXCR anew, one entry per CDR3 protein. The data contain about 260,000 distinct CDR3 sequences, under 14% of them singletons. Study-level points and caveats: Newly produced T cells mostly accounted for T-cell counts and diversity one year post-transplant.

Germline V lookup: CDR1 MDHEN, CDR2 SYDVKM. The CDR3 loop spans 15 amino acids. V lost 1 base and J lost 4, with 12 bases in between. V is TRBV28 and J is TRBJ2-3; tentative D call: TRBD1 (5 bases). This receptor was obtained from a male patient aged 2-9 years who had a stem cell transplant for chronic granulomatous disease, so the T cells may come from the graft donor. The specimen was peripheral blood, collected 180 days after TCRalphabeta/CD19-depleted stem cell transplant. CDR3 sequence: CASSLFTSRADTQYF. The CDR3 DNA reads TGTGCCAGCAGTTTATTTACCAGCAGGGCAGATACGCAGTATTTT.